These 27 T cell receptor beta chains originate from one sample sequenced in a study of breast tumors, draining lymph nodes, adjacent tissues (dated by TCRdb to 2015 to 2016). Preparation of the library involved multiplex PCR. Sequencing used an Illumina HiSeq 2000. TCRdb trimmed the raw reads at Q25, called clones with MiXCR and kept productive beta chains. Rows with one shared CDR3 protein collapse into an entry with the most common genes and DNA. Across this sample there are fewer than 200,000 distinct CDR3 sequences, with around 35% seen only once. Together, the top ten hold approximately 3.9% of the sample. The lymph node samples were taken from the axillary draining lymph nodes of breast cancer patients. Material for sequencing was axillary lymph node tissue. Every receptor here comes from a female donor with breast cancer. Some clones in this sample may be carry-over from other donors' samples.

The chain carries TRBV20-1 and TRBJ1-1; unclear D gene. Germline lookup yields CDR1 DFQATT and CDR2 SNEGSKA (reference sequence). With 6 bases removed from V and 5 bases from J, the gap between germline ends came to 19 bases. CDR3 length: 14 residues. The CDR3 nucleotides are TGCAGTGCCCCCCACGGGAATCCGGGGACTGAAGCTTTCTTT. Encoded protein: CSAPHGNPGTEAFF.

This clonotype was detected ten times or more. The chain recombines TRBV9 with TRBJ2-7; D gene ambiguous. The CDR3 covers 12 residues. Germline CDR1 is SGDLS and CDR2 is YYNGEE. Between the trimmed V and J ends, which lost 0 bases and 9 bases, there was a span of 10 bases. This chain's CDR3 is CASSVDDSGQYF. In DNA form, the CDR3 reads TGTGCCAGCAGCGTAGACGACTCTGGGCAGTACTTC.

This clonotype was recorded many times. The CDR3 region has the DNA TGTGCCAGCTCACCCCTCGAGGAAGCTACCTACGAGCAGTACTTC. This gives the protein CASSPLEEATYEQYF. This chain joins TRBV18 and TRBJ2-7; D is uncertain. The CDR3 extends over 15 amino acids. Germline CDR1 reads KGHSH; CDR2 reads LQKENI. The V and J ends lost 3 bases and 2 bases respectively, with 14 bases between them.

Many counts were recorded for this clonotype. This chain uses TRBV20-1 with TRBJ2-7, with 7 bases matching TRBD1. V lost 5 bases to trimming and J lost 4 bases; unmatched junction nucleotides: 11. Germline V gives CDR1 DFQATT, CDR2 SNEGSKA (reference sequence). The CDR3 loop spans 14 amino acids. The CDR3 sequence is CSAEFTGAPYEQYF. The CDR3 region has the DNA TGCAGTGCTGAATTCACAGGGGCGCCGTACGAGCAGTACTTC.

About this clonotype: Being one base from a much bigger clone, this may be a read error. This rearrangement joins TRBV27 to TRBJ1-5; no clear D. The germline V gene encodes CDR1 MNHEY and CDR2 SMNVEV (reference sequence). CDR3 length: 16 residues. Trimming pared 4 bases from V and 0 bases from J, leaving 13 bases between. The CDR3 reads CASSSGGIYSNQPQHF. In DNA, the CDR3 is TGTGCCAGCAGTTCGGGCGGAATTTATAGCAATCAGCCCCAGCATTTT.

This sequence joins TRBV6-5 and TRBJ2-7, with D maybe TRBD2 (5 bases). CDR3 size: 15 residues. Germline CDR1 and CDR2: MNHEY and SVGAGI. With 8 bases removed from V and 1 base from J, the gap between germline ends came to 18 bases. CDR3 DNA: TGTGCCAGCGGTCACGGTCCCACGGGGTCCTACGAGCAGTACTTC. Translation: CASGHGPTGSYEQYF.

This clonotype was counted ten times or more. The gene calls are TRBV9 and TRBJ2-3, with 15 bases matching TRBD2. Germline trimming cut 0 bases from V and 3 bases from J; bases unmatched to any gene: 8. Germline values: CDR1 SGDLS, CDR2 YYNGEE. This CDR3 is 19 amino acids long. The CDR3 region has the DNA TGTGCCAGCAGCGTAGGTAGGACTAGCGGGAGGGCCGGGACAGATACGCAGTATTTT. Translation: CASSVGRTSGRAGTDTQYF.

This clonotype was recorded many times. The V and J genes are TRBV5-8 and TRBJ1-6; D unresolved. V was shortened by 0 bases and J by 0 bases, with 7 bases between the two germline ends. The CDR3 covers 16 residues. Germline assignment: CDR1 SGHTS and CDR2 YDEGEE. This chain's CDR3 is CASSLAGFSYNSPLHF. CDR3 sequence (DNA): TGTGCCAGCAGCTTGGCCGGGTTCTCCTATAATTCACCCCTCCACTTT.

This clonotype was seen at least ten times. In DNA form, the CDR3 reads TGTGCCTGGAGTCAGGGGACCTACGAGCAGTACTTC. Amino acids: CAWSQGTYEQYF. The V call is TRBV30, the J call TRBJ2-7; D might be TRBD1 (6 bases). CDR1 and CDR2 from the germline V gene are GTSNPN and SVGIG (reference sequence). This CDR3 spans 12 amino acids. Deletions cut 2 bases from V and 2 bases from J, with 7 bases between.

Of note for this clonotype: A much more abundant neighbour one base away suggests this may be a read error. V gene TRBV18 combines with J gene TRBJ2-1, with TRBD2 matching over 7 bases. This CDR3 has 16 residues. Germline V gene sequence: CDR1 KGHSH, CDR2 LQKENI. CDR3 nucleotide sequence: TGTGCCAGCTCACCTTCTCTAGCGGTCCCCTACAATGGGCAGTTCTTC. Translation gives CASSPSLAVPYNGQFF.

The chain carries TRBV19 and TRBJ1-5; no clear D gene. V lost 3 bases and J lost 13, with 7 bases in between. The CDR3 loop spans 10 amino acids. CDR1 and CDR2 from the germline V gene are LNHDA and SQIVND (reference sequence). This CDR3 reads CASSMDGQHF. The CDR3 region has the DNA TGTGCCAGTAGTATGGACGGACAGCATTTT.

This clonotype came up a few times. The chain combines TRBV25-1 with TRBJ2-7, with 7 nucleotides matching TRBD2. J lost 3 bases, V lost 2 bases, and 10 bases had no gene match. The CDR3 loop spans 16 amino acids. Germline-derived CDR1 and CDR2 are MGHDK and SYGVNS. The CDR3 nucleotides read TGTGCCAGCAGTGAACGAGCGGGGAAAACGATCTACGAGCAGTACTTC. Translation gives CASSERAGKTIYEQYF.

The J gene is TRBJ2-6, the V gene TRBV6-2 or TRBV6-3, with 12 bases identical to TRBD1. V lost 8 bases, J lost 0 bases, and 2 bases stayed unmatched. This CDR3 is built from 16 residues. CDR1 MNHEY and CDR2 SVGEGT come from the germline V gene. The chain's CDR3 is CASGTGGNSGANVLTF. In DNA form, the CDR3 reads TGTGCCAGCGGGACAGGGGGCAACTCTGGGGCCAACGTCCTGACTTTC.

This clonotype was seen repeatedly, ten times or more. The J gene is TRBJ1-5, the V gene TRBV5-1, with 8 nucleotides matching TRBD1. The ends lost 4 bases at V and 7 bases at J; junction bases unmatched: 7. This CDR3 has 14 amino acids. Per the germline V gene, CDR1 is SGHRS and CDR2 is YFSETQ. CDR3 in amino acids: CASSPGQGGQPQHF. CDR3 DNA: TGCGCCAGCAGCCCAGGACAGGGCGGACAGCCCCAGCATTTT.

As regards this clonotype: Germline and junction disagree at one end, which may indicate a read error. The chain joins TRBV5-1 to TRBJ1-4, with D perhaps matching TRBD1 (5 bases). The germline V gene has CDR1 SGHRS and CDR2 YFSETQ. This CDR3 is built from 16 residues. The CDR3 DNA reads as TGCGCCAGCAGCTACACCAGGGCCGCAACTAATGAGAAACTGTTTTTT. Protein product: CASSYTRAATNEKLFF.

A word on this clonotype: This sequence may be a read error, since a much larger clone differs from it by one base. The chain carries TRBV20-1 and TRBJ2-4; D remains unclear. The CDR3 extends over 14 amino acids. CDR1 is DFQATT, CDR2 SNEGSKA, per germline (reference sequence). V was shortened by 6 bases and J by 6 bases, with 18 bases between the two germline ends. Here the CDR3 reads CSALRSRLRNIQYF. CDR3 nucleotide sequence: TGCAGTGCCCTCAGATCTAGGCTCCGAAACATTCAGTACTTC.

The chain is built from TRBV10-3 and TRBJ1-2; 7 nucleotides align to TRBD1. From germline, CDR1 is ENHRY and CDR2 SYGVKD. The CDR3 length is 11 residues. With V trimmed by 10 bases and J by 11 bases, 10 bases remained unmatched. This chain's CDR3 is CATASTGIYTF. CDR3 in DNA: TGTGCCACCGCCTCGACAGGGATATACACCTTC.

This clonotype was seen ten or more times. The chain employs TRBV5-6 and TRBJ2-3, with a possible D match to TRBD1 (5 bases). CDR1 is SGHDT, CDR2 YYEEEE, per germline. The ends were cut back, 2 bases at V and 1 base at J, with 5 bases in the middle. This CDR3 spans 13 amino acids. The CDR3 sequence is CASSLQGTDTQYF. DNA of the CDR3: TGTGCCAGCAGCTTACAGGGCACAGATACGCAGTATTTT.

The chain carries TRBV14 and TRBJ2-7, with 10 bases matching TRBD2. The CDR3 extends over 17 amino acids. The ends lost 3 bases at V and 6 bases at J; junction bases unmatched: 14. Germline V gene sequence: CDR1 SGHDN, CDR2 FVKESK. CDR3 sequence: CASSHPGPLAGACEQYF. CDR3 nucleotide sequence: TGTGCCAGCAGCCACCCTGGCCCCCTAGCGGGAGCTTGCGAGCAGTACTTC.

This clonotype was picked up many times. Here the CDR3 DNA reads TGTGCCAGCAGCTTAGTTTACGGACAGGCGGGTGAGAAGACCCAGTACTTC. This translates into CASSLVYGQAGEKTQYF. The chain is built from TRBV7-2 and TRBJ2-5; TRBD1 aligns across 7 bases. Unmatched junction bases numbered 14, after V lost 1 base and J lost 6 bases. This CDR3 has 17 amino acids. Germline assignment: CDR1 SGHTA and CDR2 FQGNSA.

Comment on this clonotype: Here the CDR3 omits its conserved ending phenylalanine or tryptophan, so a read error is the likely source. The DNA is omitted, as the CDR3 cannot be located on it reliably, and the CDR3 follows TCRdb's listing. V usage is TRBV2 and J usage is TRBJ2-7; the table calls TRBD2, which could not be checked here. 18 amino acids form the CDR3, both terminal residues included. Per the germline V gene, CDR1 is SNHLY and CDR2 is FYNNEI. Here the CDR3 reads CASSERRGGGGLGNEHYS.

In this sample, this clonotype turned up many times. The chain uses TRBV12-3 or TRBV12-4 and TRBJ1-2; D is perhaps TRBD1 (5 bases). Trimming removed 8 bases from V and 6 bases from J, with 19 bases in between. CDR3 size: 14 residues. The CDR3 loop is CASVLGWGGNGYTF. The CDR3 DNA reads as TGTGCCAGCGTATTGGGGTGGGGGGGAAATGGCTACACCTTC.

Only one count was recorded for this clonotype. Just one base apart from a much larger clone, this may be a read error. The chain employs TRBV3-1 and TRBJ2-1; D assignment may be TRBD1 or TRBD2 (6 bases each). Germline CDR1 and CDR2: LGHDT and YNNKEL (reference sequence). The CDR3 runs to 14 residues. Trimming shortened V by 1 base and J by 11 bases, and 15 bases separated the two germline ends. CDR3 sequence reads: CASSQAPNGGKQFF. CDR3 coding DNA: TGTGCCAGCAGCCAAGCCCCGAACGGGGGCAAGCAGTTCTTC.

This clonotype was seen repeatedly, ten times or more. J is TRBJ2-1 and V is TRBV24-1; D possibly corresponds to TRBD1 (6 bases). Germline V gene sequence: CDR1 KGHDR, CDR2 SFDVKD. The CDR3 loop spans 13 amino acids. The CDR3: CASTGRGGNEQFF. Here the CDR3 DNA reads TGTGCTTCCACAGGCAGGGGTGGAAATGAGCAGTTCTTC.

This clonotype was found a few times. The chain links TRBV7-9 to TRBJ1-3; 7 bases align to TRBD1. Unmatched junction bases numbered 4, after V lost 1 base and J lost 1 base. The CDR3 runs to 16 residues. Germline lookup yields CDR1 SEHNR and CDR2 FQNEAQ (reference sequence). CDR3 DNA: TGTGCCAGCAGCTTAGGGGGGACAGCTTCTGGAAACACCATATATTTT. This sequence encodes CASSLGGTASGNTIYF.

This clonotype was seen repeatedly, ten times or more. The chain uses TRBV11-2 and TRBJ2-6; 9 bases match TRBD1. The CDR3 sequence is 19 residues long. Per germline, CDR1 SGHAT and CDR2 FQNNGV. J was trimmed by 2 bases and V by 2 bases; bases with no gene match: 10. The CDR3 sequence: CASSLRFTGGAPGANVLTF. The CDR3 bases are TGTGCCAGCAGCTTACGTTTTACAGGGGGCGCCCCTGGGGCCAACGTCCTGACTTTC.

As regards this clonotype: Because it lacks the conserved phenylalanine or tryptophan at the end, this CDR3 is likely a read error. This chain joins TRBV7-8 and TRBJ2-2, with 8 positions matching TRBD2. J lost 7 bases, V lost 5 bases, and 9 bases had no gene match. The germline V gene encodes CDR1 SGHVS and CDR2 FQNEAQ. The CDR3 extends over 15 amino acids. CDR3 amino acids: CASSRTSLTGGELFL. CDR3 in DNA: TGTGCCAGCAGCCGGACTAGCTTGACCGGCGGGGAGCTGTTTCTT.